The 21 T cell receptor beta chains below come from one sample, sequenced in a study of T cell responses to AZD1222 COVID-19 vaccine. Data came from immunoSEQ multiplex PCR; TCRdb stores just in-frame clones and leaves some out. The sample records 95,000 to 150,000 clones, approximately 90% being singletons. This specimen consisted of peripheral blood, obtained on day 0 of MenACWY control vaccination. The receptors shown here come from an adult in good health.

The chain recombines TRBV19 with TRBJ2-1; 8 nucleotides match TRBD2. The CDR3 is 15 amino acids. After removal of 3 bases from V and 2 bases from J, the junction contained 3 bases not matched to a gene. Per germline, CDR1 LNHDA and CDR2 SQIVND (reference sequence). The CDR3: CASSMSGSPYNEQFF. CDR3 sequence (DNA): TGTGCCAGTAGTATGAGCGGGAGCCCCTACAATGAGCAGTTCTTC. The complete variable domain, with remaining parts taken from reference TRBV19 and TRBJ2-1, reads DGGITQSPKYLFRKEGQNVTLSCEQNLNHDAMYWYRQDPGQGLRLIYYSQIVNDFQKGDIAEGYSVSREKKESFPLTVTSAQKNPTAFYLCASSMSGSPYNEQFFGPGTRLTVL.

This clone was recorded once. The gene calls are TRBV7-9 and TRBJ1-1; 7 nucleotides agree with TRBD1. The V gene end was trimmed by 0 bases and the J gene end by 4 bases; junction bases not matched to a gene: 2. The CDR3 contains 14 residues. CDR1 and CDR2 (germline): SEHNR, FQNEAQ (reference sequence). Here the CDR3 reads CASSLAAGGTEAFF. CDR3 nucleotide sequence: TGTGCCAGCAGCTTAGCGGCAGGGGGCACTGAAGCTTTCTTT.

This clone has a single count. V usage is TRBV12-3 or TRBV12-4 and J usage is TRBJ1-1; D is uncertain. The CDR3 loop spans 13 amino acids. The germline V and J ends were trimmed by 2 bases and 1 base, with 5 bases remaining between them. CDR3 in DNA: TGTGCCAGCAGTTTAATGGAGAACACTGAAGCTTTCTTT. It encodes CASSLMENTEAFF.

This chain connects TRBV5-4 to TRBJ1-1, with 9 positions matching TRBD1. Germline V CDR1 and CDR2: SGHNT, YYREEE (reference sequence). J lost 1 base, V lost 4 bases, and 5 bases had no gene match. This CDR3 is 15 amino acids long. The chain's CDR3 is CASSPVQGANTEAFF. The DNA of the CDR3 is TGTGCCAGCAGCCCGGTACAGGGGGCGAACACTGAAGCTTTCTTT.

J is TRBJ2-1 and V is TRBV10-2; no firm D call. Germline lookup yields CDR1 WSHSY and CDR2 SAAADI. This CDR3 contains 11 residues. The V and J ends lost 6 bases and 14 bases respectively, with 14 bases between them. This CDR3 is CASRDLLMEFF. The CDR3 bases are TGCGCCAGCAGGGACCTACTGATGGAGTTCTTC.

A single count supports this clone. The chain combines TRBV5-3 with TRBJ2-7, with D possibly being TRBD1 or TRBD2 (5 bases each). TRBV5-3 is sorted into the ORF group, with uncertain function. This CDR3 has 13 amino acids. V dropped 0 bases and J dropped 5 bases, with 9 bases sitting between them. For the CDR3, the DNA is TGTGCCAGAAGCTTGGGGCAGGGAGACGAGCAGTACTTC. Its translation: CARSLGQGDEQYF.

This rearrangement joins TRBV5-4 to TRBJ2-2; D is unclear. The V and J ends lost 5 bases and 7 bases respectively, with 12 bases between them. CDR1 and CDR2 from the germline V gene are SGHNT and YYREEE (reference sequence). The CDR3 is 13 amino acids. CDR3: CASSLAQFGELFF. In nucleotides, the CDR3 is TGTGCCAGCAGTTTAGCACAGTTCGGGGAGCTGTTTTTT.

The rearrangement uses TRBV15 and TRBJ2-7, with a tentative D call TRBD2 (6 bases). Germline lookup yields CDR1 LNHNV and CDR2 YYDKDF (reference sequence). This CDR3 contains 14 residues. Deletions cut 4 bases from V and 0 bases from J, with 10 bases between. CDR3 region: CATSKGGDSYEQYF. The CDR3 region has the DNA TGTGCCACCAGCAAAGGAGGGGACTCCTACGAGCAGTACTTC.

The genes are TRBV7-2 and TRBJ1-2; D unclear. The CDR3 has 15 residues. CDR1 is SGHTA, CDR2 FQGNSA, per germline. The V end was cut by 0 bases, the J end by 0 bases, with 8 bases between. The CDR3: CASSLAPGANYGYTF. The CDR3, as DNA: TGTGCCAGCAGCTTAGCTCCGGGAGCTAACTATGGCTACACCTTC.

This clone has a handful of counts. V usage is TRBV7-2 and J usage is TRBJ1-1, with D maybe TRBD1 (5 bases). There are 14 residues in the CDR3. The V and J ends lost 3 bases and 10 bases respectively, with 18 bases between them. Germline loops: CDR1 SGHTA, CDR2 FQGNSA. This chain's CDR3 is CASSLPQGIGLAFF. The CDR3 bases are TGTGCCAGCAGCTTGCCGCAGGGTATTGGGTTAGCTTTCTTT.

V is TRBV7-2 and J is TRBJ2-2, with a tentative D call TRBD2 (7 bases). The germline V and J ends were trimmed by 6 bases and 4 bases, with 15 bases remaining between them. The CDR3 has 15 amino acids. Germline-derived CDR1 and CDR2 are SGHTA and FQGNSA. The CDR3 region is CASRKGGEATGELFF. The CDR3 DNA reads TGTGCCAGCAGAAAGGGGGGGGAAGCCACCGGGGAGCTGTTTTTT. The variable domain in full, completed from reference TRBV7-2 and TRBJ2-2, reads GAGVSQSPSNKVTEKGKDVELRCDPISGHTALYWYRQSLGQGLEFLIYFQGNSAPDKSGLPSDRFSAERTGGSVSTLTIQRTQQEDSAVYLCASRKGGEATGELFFGEGSRLTVL.

The CDR3 region has the DNA TGTGCCAGCAGCCCTCCTCCACCGGATTTTAGCACAGATACGCAGTATTTT. This encodes CASSPPPPDFSTDTQYF. This rearrangement joins TRBV7-9 to TRBJ2-3; D is uncertain. The CDR3 extends over 17 amino acids. Trimming took off 5 bases at V and 0 bases at J, with 18 bases between the two ends. Looked up from germline, CDR1 is SEHNR and CDR2 is FQNEAQ (reference sequence).

This chain connects TRBV5-6 to TRBJ2-4; weak D call: TRBD1 (5 bases). The germline V gene encodes CDR1 SGHDT and CDR2 YYEEEE. V lost 8 bases and J 0 bases, leaving 12 bases between the germline ends. There are 14 residues in the CDR3. The CDR3 bases are TGTGCCAGAACAGGAAATCTAGCCAAAAACATTCAGTACTTC. Its translation is CARTGNLAKNIQYF.

This sequence joins TRBV25-1 and TRBJ2-3; TRBD1 aligns across 11 bases. The V gene end was trimmed by 0 bases and the J gene end by 3 bases; junction bases not matched to a gene: 5. There are 17 residues in the CDR3. Germline V lookup: CDR1 MGHDK, CDR2 SYGVNS. The DNA of the CDR3 is TGTGCCAGCAGTGAATACTGGACAGGGGGCATAACAGATACGCAGTATTTT. Protein product: CASSEYWTGGITDTQYF.

J is TRBJ1-2 and V is TRBV11-2, with D possibly TRBD1 on 5 matching bases. The CDR3 spans 16 residues. Looked up from germline, CDR1 is SGHAT and CDR2 is FQNNGV. The V end was cut by 0 bases, the J end by 3 bases, with 14 bases between. DNA for the CDR3: TGTGCCAGCAGCTTAGATCGTCAGGGACGGGACTATGGCTACACCTTC. Its translation: CASSLDRQGRDYGYTF. Based on the CDR3 plus reference TRBV11-2 and TRBJ1-2, the full variable domain is EAGVAQSPRYKIIEKRQSVAFWCNPISGHATLYWYQQILGQGPKLLIQFQNNGVVDDSQLPKDRFSAERLKGVDSTLKIQPAKLEDSAVYLCASSLDRQGRDYGYTFGSGTRLTVV.

This clone was seen a single time. The chain is built from TRBV6-5 and TRBJ1-2; 12 bases line up with TRBD1. The germline V gene has CDR1 MNHEY and CDR2 SVGAGI. This CDR3 region has 16 residues. J was trimmed by 4 bases and V by 3 bases; bases with no gene match: 6. CDR3 in amino acids: CASSYGTGGFFYGYTF. CDR3 DNA sequence: TGTGCCAGCAGTTATGGGACAGGGGGCTTTTTCTATGGCTACACCTTC.

The V and J genes are TRBV14 and TRBJ1-2; D is possibly TRBD1 (6 bases). The V end lost 4 bases, the J end lost 5 bases, and 11 bases lay between the germline ends. Germline V gene lookup returns CDR1 SGHDN and CDR2 FVKESK. CDR3 size: 13 residues. CDR3 nucleotide sequence: TGTGCCAGCAGCCTAAACAGGGAATATGGCTACACCTTC. Protein product: CASSLNREYGYTF.

This sequence joins TRBV7-2 and TRBJ1-2; 11 bases are a match to TRBD1. CDR3 size: 15 residues. Trimming cost V 8 bases and J 3 bases; bases outside gene matches: 8. Germline assignment: CDR1 SGHTA and CDR2 FQGNSA. CDR3 in amino acids: CASATRTGGHYGYTF. Here the CDR3 DNA reads TGTGCCAGCGCGACTCGGACAGGGGGCCACTATGGCTACACCTTC.

V gene TRBV7-2 combines with J gene TRBJ1-3, with D maybe TRBD1 (5 bases). Trimming shortened V by 2 bases and J by 3 bases, and 17 bases separated the two germline ends. CDR1 and CDR2 from the germline V gene are SGHTA and FQGNSA. CDR3 length equals 17 residues. CDR3 DNA sequence: TGTGCCAGCAGCTTAAATCCCTTTCAGGGAAGTGGAAACACCATATATTTT. Translating gives CASSLNPFQGSGNTIYF.

This clone was counted a few times. CDR3 sequence reads: CASSLSGATNEKLFF. The CDR3 region has the DNA TGCGCCAGCAGCTTGAGCGGGGCAACTAATGAAAAACTGTTTTTT. V gene TRBV5-1 combines with J gene TRBJ1-4; unclear D gene. V was shortened by 1 base and J by 0 bases, with 7 bases between the two germline ends. CDR3 length equals 15 residues. CDR1 is SGHRS, CDR2 YFSETQ, per germline. Full variable domain (outside the CDR3, taken from reference TRBV5-1 and TRBJ1-4): KAGVTQTPRYLIKTRGQQVTLSCSPISGHRSVSWYQQTPGQGLQFLFEYFSETQRNKGNFPGRFSGRQFSNSRSEMNVSTLELGDSALYLCASSLSGATNEKLFFGSGTQLSVL.

The J gene is TRBJ2-1, the V gene TRBV11-3; the D gene is possibly TRBD2 (5 bases). V lost 0 bases and J lost 7, with 19 bases in between. The CDR3 is 17 residues long. Per germline, CDR1 SGHNT and CDR2 YENEEA. CDR3 DNA sequence: TGTGCCAGCAGCTTAGATCGATTAGCGTGGCTACCGAATGAGCAGTTCTTC. The encoded protein is CASSLDRLAWLPNEQFF.